One sample yielded the 15 T cell receptor beta chains listed below, sequenced in a study of T-cell memory formation after mild COVID-19 (dated by TCRdb to 2020 to 2023). Libraries were made using 5' RACE. The instrument was an Illumina NovaSeq 6000. TCRdb handled the public reads itself, with Q25 trimming in fastp and clone calling in MiXCR, and kept productive beta chains. Under each unique CDR3 protein, matching rows form one entry showing the most common genes and DNA. For this sample the table gives roughly 320,000 distinct CDR3 sequences, of which around 27% were detected only once. The ten largest clones capture 13% of the sample. The material sequenced was PBMCs or a T cell subset sorted from them (not recorded which). These receptors came from an adult woman who had mild COVID-19 (a few samples of this study predate the infection). The sample titles of this study are shuffled in the database, so cell type and time point are left out; the donor was told from shared clones.

This clonotype was seen at least ten times. The J gene is TRBJ2-7, the V gene TRBV5-1; a weak D match, TRBD1 (6 bases). The CDR3 has 15 residues. Germline-derived CDR1 and CDR2 are SGHRS and YFSETQ. The germline V and J ends were trimmed by 0 bases and 0 bases, with 10 bases remaining between them. The CDR3, as DNA: TGCGCCAGCAGCTTGGTTTGGGGGCCCTCCTACGAGCAGTACTTC. The encoded protein is CASSLVWGPSYEQYF.

This clonotype was seen only a few times. DNA for the CDR3: TGTGCCAGCAGTTCAGGGACGGGGGGCGGCTATGGCTACACCTTC. Translation: CASSSGTGGGYGYTF. The V gene is TRBV6-5, the J gene TRBJ1-2, with D possibly TRBD1 on 6 matching bases. CDR3 length: 15 amino acids. Germline CDR1 reads MNHEY; CDR2 reads SVGAGI. V lost 4 bases and J lost 4, with 16 bases in between.

Only a few counts were recorded for this clonotype. The J gene is TRBJ1-1, the V gene TRBV5-1; a possible D gene is TRBD1 (5 bases). Germline lookup yields CDR1 SGHRS and CDR2 YFSETQ. This CDR3 spans 13 amino acids. Deletions cut 3 bases from V and 11 bases from J, with 17 bases between. CDR3 sequence reads: CASSSGAHLGAFF. In DNA, the CDR3 is TGCGCCAGCAGCTCTGGGGCTCACCTTGGGGCTTTCTTT.

The V gene is TRBV6-5, the J gene TRBJ1-4; tentative D call: TRBD1 (6 bases). Deletions cut 0 bases from V and 3 bases from J, with 8 bases between. The CDR3 contains 15 residues. The germline V gene has CDR1 MNHEY and CDR2 SVGAGI. The CDR3 DNA reads as TGTGCCAGCAGTTACTCGGACAGAGCTAATGAAAAACTGTTTTTT. This translates into CASSYSDRANEKLFF.

J is TRBJ2-5 and V is TRBV20-1, with TRBD2 identical over 12 bases. Germline assignment: CDR1 DFQATT and CDR2 SNEGSKA (reference sequence). J gave up 4 bases and V 2 bases, and 8 bases lay outside the gene matches. The CDR3 length is 16 residues. CDR3 in amino acids: CSARQTSGGRRETQYF. The CDR3 nucleotides are TGCAGTGCTAGACAGACTAGCGGGGGAAGACGAGAGACCCAGTACTTC.

The chain couples TRBV11-2 to TRBJ2-3, with 9 bases identical to TRBD2. V dropped 1 base and J dropped 3; count of bases not matched to a gene: 8. In germline, CDR1 is SGHAT, CDR2 FQNNGV. CDR3 size: 17 residues. The DNA for the CDR3 is TGTGCCAGCAGCTTAGGCCTACTAGCGGGTCCTACAGATACGCAGTATTTT. This translates into CASSLGLLAGPTDTQYF.

The J gene is TRBJ2-2, the V gene TRBV29-1; 7 bases map to TRBD1. The junction had 3 bases not matched to a gene; V was cut back by 7 bases and J by 1 base. CDR3 size: 13 residues. Germline V gene sequence: CDR1 SQVTM, CDR2 ANQGSEA. CDR3: CSARQGNTGELFF. The CDR3 coding sequence is TGCAGCGCTAGACAGGGGAACACCGGGGAGCTGTTTTTT.

This clonotype was seen more than once but under ten times. This chain links TRBV12-3 or TRBV12-4 with TRBJ2-4; D remains unclear. Trimming pared 2 bases from V and 7 bases from J, leaving 6 bases between. The CDR3 is made up of 12 amino acids. In DNA form, the CDR3 reads TGTGCCAGCAGTTTAAACGGGAACATTCAGTACTTC. Amino acid sequence: CASSLNGNIQYF.

This chain links TRBV3-1 with TRBJ2-5; no clear D. This CDR3 spans 12 amino acids. The V gene's germline CDR1 is LGHDT and CDR2 YNNKEL (reference sequence). V lost 5 bases and J 5 bases, leaving 9 bases between the germline ends. As DNA, the CDR3 is TGTGCCAGCAGCGACGCCAGGGAGACCCAGTACTTC. Encoded protein: CASSDARETQYF.

This clonotype turned up a few times. This chain uses TRBV6-5 with TRBJ2-6, with 9 bases matching TRBD1. Trimming cost V 6 bases and J 0 bases; bases outside gene matches: 6. There are 17 residues in the CDR3. CDR1 is MNHEY and CDR2 is SVGAGI in the germline V gene. The CDR3 protein is CASSPGQGPSGANVLTF. CDR3 bases: TGTGCCAGCAGCCCGGGACAGGGCCCCTCTGGGGCCAACGTCCTGACTTTC.

The rearrangement uses TRBV5-1 and TRBJ2-2; 10 bases map to TRBD2. The germline V gene encodes CDR1 SGHRS and CDR2 YFSETQ. Germline trimming cut 2 bases from V and 7 bases from J; bases unmatched to any gene: 5. The CDR3 spans 15 residues. The CDR3 DNA reads as TGCGCCAGCAGCTTCACTAGCGGGACGGTCGGGGAGCTGTTTTTT. Residues: CASSFTSGTVGELFF.

A few counts support this clonotype. The chain joins TRBV29-1 to TRBJ2-1, with TRBD2 matching 7 bases. The germline V gene encodes CDR1 SQVTM and CDR2 ANQGSEA. V trimming: 7 bases; J trimming: 6 bases; junction bases outside the gene matches: 15. CDR3 length: 15 residues. The DNA for the CDR3 is TGCAGCGCCGGTGGTGGGGGAGGGTTATTCAATGAGCAGTTCTTC. It codes for CSAGGGGGLFNEQFF.

The genes are TRBV12-5 and TRBJ1-1; TRBD1 matches 7 bases. Germline V gives CDR1 LGHNT, CDR2 FRNRAP. V gave up 1 base and J gave up 9 bases; unmatched junction bases: 5. This CDR3 comprises 13 residues. The CDR3 here is CASGLGDSEKAFF. CDR3 DNA: TGTGCTAGTGGTTTGGGGGACAGCGAAAAAGCTTTCTTT.

The chain combines TRBV7-8 with TRBJ1-5; 7 bases match TRBD1. The J segment lost 7 bases and the V segment lost 1 base, leaving 1 base of the junction unmatched. The germline gives CDR1 SGHVS, CDR2 FQNEAQ. This CDR3 region has 13 residues. The CDR3 region has the DNA TGTGCCAGCAGCTTAGACAGGGGCCAGCCCCAGCATTTT. Encoded protein: CASSLDRGQPQHF.

This clonotype was recorded a few times. V usage is TRBV7-8 and J usage is TRBJ2-7, with D maybe TRBD1 (7 bases). The CDR3 contains 15 residues. V lost 1 base and J 0 bases, leaving 10 bases between the germline ends. CDR1 and CDR2 from the germline V gene are SGHVS and FQNEAQ. CDR3 DNA: TGTGCCAGCAGCTTAGGCGGGACAGTCTCCTACGAGCAGTACTTC. It translates to CASSLGGTVSYEQYF.